This T cell receptor beta chain was identified in a study of cytomegalovirus exposure and HLA in healthy donors. Study in general: Genotyping showed 81% of some 400 donors falling in the Caucasian-associated ancestry cluster.

General observations from the study: When the data were analyzed later, several of the most significant clusters appeared to be linked to common viral pathogens. Overall, around 150 TCR beta chains were annotated as cytomegalovirus-associated. In an earlier analysis, about 87% or about 30%: the productive usage of most TCR beta V segments.

Use of 60 Vbeta and 13 Jbeta primers characterized the PCR. Here immunoSEQ multiplex PCR was the method, and the copy in TCRdb shows in-frame clones only, minus some. The table has around 200,000 clones, approximately 82% seen once. On this clone itself: What it binds is not known.

Germline V gene data show CDR1 as LNHDA and CDR2 as SQIVND (reference sequence). V lost 5 bases, J lost 1 base, and 2 bases stayed unmatched. This CDR3 has 13 amino acids. The sequence was obtained from a woman between 45 and 65 years old in good health and CMV-seropositive. Sequencing was carried out using PBMCs. The chain links TRBV19 to TRBJ2-7, with 7 bases aligning to TRBD1. The CDR3 loop is CASSRGQSYEQYF. DNA for the CDR3: TGTGCCAGTAGTCGGGGACAGTCCTACGAGCAGTACTTC.